The TCR beta chain under discussion was sequenced for a study of beta chain features in type 1 diabetes. TCRB transcripts that were expressed got sequenced, as all of the isolated RNA had been reverse transcribed. Generated by immunoSEQ multiplex PCR, the TCRdb table keeps only in-frame clones and is missing some. The sample comprises roughly 50,000 clones, 42% of which are singletons, and approximately 1.4% rests with the top ten. The study, taken as a whole, reports: Among all four CD4+ subsets, Type 1 diabetes patients had TCRB CDR3s that were moderately but significantly shorter.

As concerns this clone: The antigen is unknown.

V dropped 2 bases and J dropped 5 bases, with 10 bases sitting between them. This CDR3 region has 13 residues. CDR1 is SGHNT, CDR2 YYREEE, per germline (reference sequence). CD4+ naive, central memory, regulatory and stem cell-like memory cells were sorted via CD45RO/CCR7/CD25/CD127/CD95/CD27. The sample consisted of Tregs from blood. The sequence derives from a man aged 25 to 40 with type 1 diabetes. The J gene is TRBJ2-5, the V gene TRBV5-4; maybe TRBD2 (6 bases). CDR3 sequence reads: CASSFLAIETQYF. The DNA of the CDR3 is TGTGCCAGCAGCTTCCTAGCGATCGAGACCCAGTACTTC. The entire variable domain, with the rest obtained from reference TRBV5-4 and TRBJ2-5, is as follows: ETGVTQSPTHLIKTRGQQVTLRCSSQSGHNTVSWYQQALGQGPQFIFQYYREEENGRGNFPPRFSGLQFPNYSSELNVNALELDDSALYLCASSFLAIETQYFGPGTRLLVL.